What follows are 9 T cell receptor beta chains derived from one specimen sequenced in a study of identical twins' blood T cells. TCRdb fed the 5' RACE reads into MiXCR, producing one record per CDR3 protein. The sample carries hundreds of thousands of distinct CDR3 sequences, 28% recorded once. The material sequenced was PBMCs. The receptors were gathered from a woman aged 18 to 49 in good health.

The sample holds many counts of this clonotype. The chain couples TRBV23-1 to TRBJ2-3; weak D call: TRBD1 (6 bases). Being an ORF, TRBV23-1 has a function that is uncertain. The CDR3 extends over 16 amino acids. The V end was cut by 2 bases, the J end by 5 bases, with 17 bases between. The chain's CDR3 is CASSQPLTGHKDTQYF. The CDR3 bases are TGCGCCAGCAGTCAACCCCTCACAGGGCACAAAGATACGCAGTATTTT.

The chain employs TRBV5-1 and TRBJ2-1; 8 nucleotides match TRBD2. The CDR3 has 16 residues. V lost 0 bases to trimming and J lost 7 bases; unmatched junction nucleotides: 9. Germline V lookup: CDR1 SGHRS, CDR2 YFSETQ. The CDR3 nucleotides read TGCGCCAGCAGCTTGGCTATCCCGGGACTAGGGAATGAGCAGTTCTTC. The encoded protein is CASSLAIPGLGNEQFF. The full variable domain, with the rest looked up from reference TRBV5-1 and TRBJ2-1, is KAGVTQTPRYLIKTRGQQVTLSCSPISGHRSVSWYQQTPGQGLQFLFEYFSETQRNKGNFPGRFSGRQFSNSRSEMNVSTLELGDSALYLCASSLAIPGLGNEQFFGPGTRLTVL.

The V and J genes are TRBV20-1 and TRBJ1-5, with 7 bases fitting TRBD1. The trim removed 6 bases at V and 0 bases at J, leaving 5 bases unmatched. The germline gives CDR1 DFQATT, CDR2 SNEGSKA (reference sequence). This CDR3 comprises 14 residues. The CDR3 DNA sequence: TGCAGTGCACATACAGGGGCTAGCAATCAGCCCCAGCATTTT. This sequence encodes CSAHTGASNQPQHF.

V and J are TRBV30 and TRBJ1-2; D is ambiguous. The CDR3 covers 10 residues. Between the trimmed V and J ends, which lost 2 bases and 6 bases, there was a span of 4 bases. The germline gives CDR1 GTSNPN, CDR2 SVGIG (reference sequence). The CDR3 region has the DNA TGTGCCTGGAGTCAAAATGGCTACACCTTC. It encodes CAWSQNGYTF. Filled out from reference TRBV30 and TRBJ1-2, the complete variable domain reads SQTIHQWPATLVQPVGSPLSLECTVEGTSNPNLYWYRQAAGRGLQLLFYSVGIGQISSEVPQNLSASRPQDRQFILSSKKLLLSDSGFYLCAWSQNGYTFGSGTRLTVV.

The gene calls are TRBV5-6 and TRBJ1-1, with TRBD1 matching 8 bases. Germline trimming cut 4 bases from V and 6 bases from J; bases unmatched to any gene: 8. Germline lookup yields CDR1 SGHDT and CDR2 YYEEEE. This CDR3 spans 14 amino acids. The CDR3 sequence: CASSETGEGAEAFF. DNA for the CDR3: TGTGCCAGCAGCGAGACAGGGGAAGGCGCTGAAGCTTTCTTT.

This clonotype was detected a few times. The rearrangement joins TRBV7-9 to TRBJ1-6; possible D gene TRBD1, 5 bases. Germline values: CDR1 SEHNR, CDR2 FQNEAQ (reference sequence). Trimming stripped 3 bases from V and 9 bases from J, with 12 bases between. The length of the CDR3 is 14 residues. The CDR3 DNA is TGTGCCAGCAGCTTCGGGGACTCCACTTCACCCCTCCACTTT. Amino acids: CASSFGDSTSPLHF.

There are a few counts of this clonotype. The chain employs TRBV6-2 or TRBV6-3 and TRBJ1-1; D not resolved. This CDR3 spans 13 amino acids. Germline loops: CDR1 MNHEY, CDR2 SVGEGT. The germline V and J ends were trimmed by 4 bases and 5 bases, with 11 bases remaining between them. CDR3 in amino acids: CASSSEGGTEAFF. The CDR3 coding sequence is TGTGCCAGCAGTTCCGAGGGAGGTACTGAAGCTTTCTTT.

A word on this clonotype: This may stem from a read error, because a much larger clone lies one nucleotide away. The chain links TRBV5-1 to TRBJ1-2, with 8 bases aligning to TRBD1. Losses at the gene ends were 2 bases for V and 4 bases for J; bases not matched to a gene: 7. The CDR3 has 15 residues. Germline V gene lookup returns CDR1 SGHRS and CDR2 YFSETQ. The CDR3 here is CASSFAGQVPYGYTF. DNA of the CDR3: TGCGCCAGCAGCTTCGCGGGACAGGTTCCCTATGGCTACACCTTC. Based on the CDR3 plus reference TRBV5-1 and TRBJ1-2, the full variable domain is KAGVTQTPRYLIKTRGQQVTLSCSPISGHRSVSWYQQTPGQGLQFLFEYFSETQRNKGNFPGRFSGRQFSNSRSEMNVSTLELGDSALYLCASSFAGQVPYGYTFGSGTRLTVV.

This sequence joins TRBV29-1 and TRBJ1-5, with 8 positions matching TRBD1. The CDR3 consists of 13 residues. J was trimmed by 3 bases and V by 4 bases; bases with no gene match: 2. CDR1 and CDR2 (germline): SQVTM, ANQGSEA. The DNA of the CDR3 is TGCAGCGTTGGGACAGGGCTCAATCAGCCCCAGCATTTT. It is translated as CSVGTGLNQPQHF. Filled out from reference TRBV29-1 and TRBJ1-5, the complete variable domain reads SAVISQKPSRDICQRGTSLTIQCQVDSQVTMMFWYRQQPGQSLTLIATANQGSEATYESGFVIDKFPISRPNLTFSTLTVSNMSPEDSSIYLCSVGTGLNQPQHFGDGTRLSIL.